This TCR beta chain was sequenced during a study of cytomegalovirus exposure and HLA in healthy donors. The germline gives CDR1 WSHSY, CDR2 SAAADI. V lost 0 bases and J 6 bases, leaving 11 bases between the germline ends. CDR3 length: 15 amino acids. 13 Jbeta primers and 60 Vbeta primers were used for the PCR. The table came from immunoSEQ multiplex PCR; TCRdb's copy has only in-frame clones and leaves some out. The sample has about 180,000 clones, about 77% seen once; the top ten hold 2% to 3%. Sequencing used PBMCs. The chain carries TRBV10-2 and TRBJ2-2, with D possibly TRBD2 on 6 matching bases. This TCR was sampled from a woman younger than 45 in good health and CMV-seropositive. CDR3 protein: CASSESGREAGELFF. The CDR3 DNA sequence: TGCGCCAGCAGTGAGTCGGGCAGGGAGGCCGGGGAGCTGTTTTTT.